Each of the 14 T cell receptor beta chains below was sequenced from the same sample in a study of blood T cells in healthy people across ages. It was with a sample-barcoded 5' primer and a J-beta primer mix that a second PCR of roughly 7 to 11 cycles was run. TCRdb recomputed calls from the 5' RACE reads with MiXCR, one row per CDR3 protein. The table records over 1,200,000 distinct CDR3 sequences, approximately 60% of them present only once. Sequenced material: blood. These receptors were taken from a man aged 18 to 29 in good health.

V is TRBV20-1 and J is TRBJ2-1, with 10 bases identical to TRBD2. V lost 6 bases and J lost 8; bases outside the gene matches: 7. Germline V gives CDR1 DFQATT, CDR2 SNEGSKA (reference sequence). CDR3 size: 13 residues. The CDR3 is CSATGTSVYEQFF. Written as DNA, the CDR3 is TGCAGTGCAACCGGGACTAGCGTCTATGAGCAGTTCTTC.

The chain combines TRBV20-1 with TRBJ2-3; TRBD2 aligns across 11 bases. Trimming took 1 base from V and 6 from J; bases not matched to a gene: 9. The CDR3 extends over 16 amino acids. Germline V CDR1 and CDR2: DFQATT, SNEGSKA (reference sequence). The CDR3 reads CSARVLAGDLLDTQYF. The CDR3 nucleotides read TGCAGTGCTAGAGTACTAGCGGGGGACCTCCTGGATACGCAGTATTTT.

With respect to this clonotype: An end of the junction does not agree with germline; a read error may underlie this. The chain carries TRBV10-2 and TRBJ2-3; TRBD2 is a possible D gene (6 bases). The CDR3 runs to 13 residues. Germline V gene sequence: CDR1 WSHSY, CDR2 SAAADI. The chain's CDR3 is CASSEVGGDTRYF. CDR3 bases: TGCGCCAGCAGCGAGGTGGGGGGAGATACGCGGTATTTT.

V gene TRBV20-1 combines with J gene TRBJ2-5, with a possible D match to TRBD1 (6 bases). The CDR3 length is 14 residues. Germline assignment: CDR1 DFQATT and CDR2 SNEGSKA (reference sequence). V was cut by 3 bases and J by 5 bases, with 16 bases left in between. The CDR3 loop is CSASRQGNWETQYF. Here the CDR3 DNA reads TGCAGTGCTAGTAGGCAGGGGAATTGGGAGACCCAGTACTTC.

This chain connects TRBV12-3 or TRBV12-4 to TRBJ2-1, with D tentatively TRBD1 (6 bases). V lost 4 bases, J lost 3 bases, and 19 bases lay in between. This CDR3 comprises 17 residues. CDR3 in amino acids: CASSWQGPDPFYNEQFF. In DNA form, the CDR3 reads TGTGCCAGCAGTTGGCAGGGGCCTGATCCGTTCTACAATGAGCAGTTCTTC.

The rearrangement links TRBV20-1 to TRBJ2-5; 7 bases agree with TRBD2. The end of the DNA fits TRBJ2-7 better, so the J call may be wrong. CDR1 DFQATT and CDR2 SNEGSKA come from the germline V gene (reference sequence). CDR3 length equals 12 residues. The CDR3 is CSANLLAHEQYF. CDR3 nucleotide sequence: TGCAGTGCGAATCTACTAGCGCACGAGCAGTACTTC.

This clonotype was recorded only once. The V gene is TRBV2, the J gene TRBJ1-5; D ambiguous. CDR1 is SNHLY, CDR2 FYNNEI, per germline. V was trimmed by 2 bases and J by 1 base, leaving 6 bases between them. This CDR3 is built from 14 residues. CDR3 nucleotides: TGTGCCAGCAGTGAATTTCCAAGCAATCAGCCCCAGCATTTT. Translated: CASSEFPSNQPQHF.

The V and J genes are TRBV15 and TRBJ2-1; no reliable D call. The CDR3 has 15 residues. V was shortened by 5 bases and J by 6 bases, with 17 bases between the two germline ends. The germline V gene has CDR1 LNHNV and CDR2 YYDKDF (reference sequence). CDR3 protein: CATSSLGVSLNEQFF. The CDR3 DNA reads as TGTGCCACCAGCTCCCTTGGGGTATCGCTCAATGAGCAGTTCTTC.

This clonotype was seen only a few times. The chain is built from TRBV29-1 and TRBJ2-7, with 10 bases aligning to TRBD1. CDR1 is SQVTM and CDR2 is ANQGSEA in the germline V gene. CDR3 length: 14 amino acids. The junction had 9 bases not matched to a gene; V was cut back by 7 bases and J by 3 bases. The CDR3 sequence is CSADSGQGIYEQYF. CDR3 bases: TGCAGCGCGGACTCGGGACAGGGGATCTACGAGCAGTACTTC.

This clonotype was picked up a small number of times. V gene TRBV29-1 combines with J gene TRBJ2-4; TRBD2 might be the D (5 bases). The better agreement between TRBJ2-7 and the DNA end casts doubt on the J call. This CDR3 is 11 amino acids long. The germline V gene encodes CDR1 SQVTM and CDR2 ANQGSEA. The CDR3 reads CSVRAVGEQYF. DNA of the CDR3: TGCAGCGTGCGGGCGGTCGGCGAGCAGTACTTC.

This rearrangement joins TRBV7-2 to TRBJ2-5; D gene unclear. The germline V gene has CDR1 SGHTA and CDR2 FQGNSA. With 1 base removed from V and 1 base from J, the gap between germline ends came to 10 bases. This CDR3 spans 15 amino acids. CDR3 amino acids: CASSLVPGPQETQYF. CDR3 DNA: TGTGCCAGCAGCTTAGTTCCAGGCCCCCAAGAGACCCAGTACTTC.

The chain uses TRBV27 and TRBJ1-4; tentatively, D is TRBD1 (5 bases). Germline V gives CDR1 MNHEY, CDR2 SMNVEV (reference sequence). Trimming took off 7 bases at V and 0 bases at J, with 9 bases between the two ends. The CDR3 totals 14 residues. The chain's CDR3 is CASTQTATNEKLFF. CDR3 in DNA: TGTGCCAGCACACAGACAGCAACTAATGAAAAACTGTTTTTT. Together with reference TRBV27 and TRBJ1-4, the CDR3 gives the full variable domain: EAQVTQNPRYLITVTGKKLTVTCSQNMNHEYMSWYRQDPGLGLRQIYYSMNVEVTDKGDVPEGYKVSRKEKRNFPLILESPSPNQTSLYFCASTQTATNEKLFFGSGTQLSVL.

This sequence joins TRBV27 and TRBJ2-2; no reliable D call. V gave up 6 bases and J gave up 6 bases, with 8 bases separating them. Germline CDR1 is MNHEY and CDR2 is SMNVEV (reference sequence). CDR3 size: 12 residues. CDR3 DNA: TGTGCCAGCAGCCCTCAGCCCGGGGAGCTGTTTTTT. As protein: CASSPQPGELFF.

The chain carries TRBV6-2 or TRBV6-3 and TRBJ2-4; D gene ambiguous. The DNA end is more similar to TRBJ2-7, so the J call may be wrong. Germline CDR1 and CDR2: MNHEY and SVGEGT. This CDR3 contains 13 residues. The CDR3 sequence is CASKIAQYYEQYF. The CDR3 bases are TGTGCCAGCAAAATAGCACAGTACTACGAGCAGTACTTC.